The present entry profiles one T cell receptor beta chain with its context. What this receptor recognizes is not known. A much larger clone sits a single nucleotide away, making a read error possible. Measured from the cysteine to the phenylalanine, the CDR3 is 13 residues long. Only CDR3 DNA remains: 39 bases, in frame from the first base. The germline V gene (reference sequence) sets CDR1 to LGHDT and CDR2 to YNNKEL. V and J lose 2 bases and 2 bases, and a span of 6 bases separates them. The roughly 39 donors, aged about 6 to 95 years, were systemically healthy Caucasian individuals from Russia. Around 10 milliliters of peripheral blood were collected from each donor into EDTA-treated Vacutainer tubes. Ficoll-Paque density-gradient centrifugation was used to isolate PBMCs, with at least 6 million per sample. Trizol reagent was used to extract total RNA from the PBMCs, yielding at least 6 micrograms per sample. Naive CD45RAhigh/CD27high T cell percentages were measured by flow cytometry on a PBMC aliquot from every donor.

This sample is part of a study of blood T cells in healthy people across ages (dated by TCRdb to the mid-2010s). Regarding the study in general: In model experiments, template switching captured roughly one uniquely barcoded TCR beta cDNA molecule for every two T cells. The donors were split into four age groups: young (average about 16 years), middle-aged (roughly 39), aged (more than 60) and long-lived (approximately 89). For two donors (one aged 18 to 30 and one aged 80 or older), the study analyzed two additional independent replicas of 1 million unique cDNA reads from the same blood draw. To track age-related changes in TCR beta repertoire diversity, the study relied on deep sequencing normalized with unique cDNA molecular identifiers. The study at large found these results: A strong correlation was found between observed TCR beta diversity and the percentage of naive T cells measured by flow cytometry. Estimates of total diversity based on one million sequenced T cells were considered lower bounds and underestimates. Observed TCR beta diversity per million T cells fell roughly linearly with age, and a significant reduction was already apparent by age around 40. Because profiling used bulk unsorted PBMCs, naive and antigen-experienced compartments could not be compared conclusively. Compared with the aged group, the long-lived group had more naive CD4+ T cells, fewer expanded clones and increased TCR diversity, suggesting age selection. Donor CMV infection status was unknown, potentially confounding age-related changes in expanded clonotypes.

The library was made by 5' RACE. Sequencing instrument: Illumina HiSeq 2500. A second PCR of about 6 to 11 cycles was run with a J-beta primer mix and a sample-barcoded 5' primer. Each TCR beta cDNA molecule received a unique molecular identifier from a template-switch 5' adaptor carrying 12 random nucleotides. Each sample yielded at least 2.5 million CDR3-containing paired-end reads. First-strand cDNA synthesis was performed from all RNA using the Mint cDNA synthesis kit, with priming by a TRBC-specific oligonucleotide. All cDNA was treated with uracil-DNA glycosylase and then went through a first 18-cycle PCR with the universal primers M1SS and BC2_uni_R. As for the authors' bioinformatics: Each sample was normalized by randomly selecting 1 million high-quality reads, each carrying a distinct molecular identifier. Reads sharing molecular identifiers were discarded rather than binned into consensus sequences. MiTCR, set to a Q25 quality threshold and the strictest error-elimination algorithm, was used for CDR3 identification, clonotype clustering and error correction. Lower-bound total TCR beta diversity was estimated with a nonparametric unseen species model using Euler transformation. In TCRdb, the public reads were trimmed at Q25 with fastp and aligned with MiXCR, with productive beta chains retained. Each CDR3 protein gets just one entry, which takes the most common genes and DNA from the rows behind it. It is TCRdb's table, rather than the study itself, that gives the V and J calls and clone size. The sample includes about 540,000 distinct CDR3 sequences, with 24% observed a single time. Just over 8.5% of the sample rests with the top ten.

This sample also appeared in a second study, on T cells of mothers and their children. Taken from the second paper: Donors were nine systemically healthy Caucasian individuals: three mothers and their six children. cDNA synthesis consumed the entire amount of extracted RNA, loaded at approximately 1.4 ug RNA in each 15 ul reaction. Sample barcodes and 2-4 random nucleotides were added via the M1S primer in the second PCR. More than 8 million TCR beta CDR3 reads were obtained from each mother, and roughly 3.1 million reads were obtained from each child. Thymic selection similarly shapes TCR recombination output in related and unrelated pairs, with minor effect from inherited differences. Normalized repertoire overlap was always found to be slightly, but never significantly, higher in related mother-child pairs than in unrelated mother-child pairs. No persistent microchimeric T cell clones were found, with a detection sensitivity of approximately 110 clones per million clonotypes. To look for features that set related mother-child pairs apart from unrelated individuals, the researchers ran deep NGS to compare the TCR beta repertoires of mothers and children. The mean age was about 40 +/- 4 years for the mothers and approximately 11 +/- 4 years for the children. After adapter ligation was performed with NEBNext reagents, the libraries were sequenced on an Illumina HiSeq 2000 with 100+100 nt paired-end reads. To prevent cross-contamination, the mother and child libraries were prepared one month apart and sequenced in separate runs. For each donor, between roughly 450,000 and 2,300,000 distinct TCR beta clonotypes were identified. Naive TCR beta clonotypes were estimated from low-frequency clonotypes matched to each donor's FACS-determined naive share, without sorting.

Material for sequencing was blood. This receptor chain uses TRBV3-1 and TRBJ2-5; no confident D gene assignment can be made. The source of this sequence is a boy between 10 and 17 years old in good health. The nucleotide sequence is TGTGCCAGCAGCCAAAGGGCGCAAGAGACCCAGTACTTC. The encoded protein is CASSQRAQETQYF.